These T cell receptor beta chains were read from a single sample in a study of T cells after yellow fever vaccination. TCRdb re-called the 5' RACE reads with MiXCR, one entry per CDR3 protein. The sample has around 300,000 distinct CDR3 sequences, 3.5% to 4.5% seen once. This specimen was PBMCs, taken 15 days after the yellow fever booster vaccination. The source of these receptors is a man between 18 and 29 years old who received the YFV17D yellow fever vaccine. The CDR3 runs from the conserved cysteine through the conserved F or W. The D gene is left open where the match is weak. Some rows mark clone size as missing; the rest say once, few, many or name a class of expanded clone.

>TRBJ1-1|many|NA|TRBV9
TGTGCCAGCAGCGTAGAAGGGGGGTTTGAAGCTTTCTTT
CASSVEGGFEAFF
>TRBJ2-5|many|TRBD1|TRBV15
TGTGCCACCAGCAGGAATCTCGGGACAGGTCAAGAGACCCAGTACTTC
CATSRNLGTGQETQYF
>TRBJ2-3|few|TRBD1|TRBV5-1
TGCGCCAGCAGCGGACAGGGGGAAGTAGATACGCAGTATTTT
CASSGQGEVDTQYF
>TRBJ1-2|few|NA|TRBV7-9
TGTGCCAGCAGCCCGGGGGAGTATGGCTACACCTTC
CASSPGEYGYTF
>TRBJ2-5|many|NA|TRBV10-3
TGTGCCATCAGTGCGTCCGGCAGGCAAGAGACCCAGTACTTC
CAISASGRQETQYF
>TRBJ2-1|many|TRBD2|TRBV7-2
TGTGCCTCCAAGGATCTAGCGGGGAGCTCTTATGAGCAGTTCTTC
CASKDLAGSSYEQFF
>TRBJ2-3|many|NA|TRBV7-2
TGTGCCAGCAGGGCCGGATCCACAGATACGCAGTATTTT
CASRAGSTDTQYF
>TRBJ1-2|NA|NA|TRBV4-1
TGCGCCAGCAGCCAAGATCCCGGACAGACCTCTGAGGGCTACACCTTC
CASSQDPGQTSEGYTF
>TRBJ1-5|few|TRBD1|TRBV5-1
TGCGCCAGCAGCTTTACAGGGGCCACCAATCAGCCCCAGCATTTT
CASSFTGATNQPQHF
>TRBJ2-3|many|NA|TRBV12-3/TRBV12-4
TGTGCCAGCGGGGGGGCCCTCGCAGATACGCAGTATTTT
CASGGALADTQYF
>TRBJ1-1|NA|NA|TRBV5-1
TGCGCCAGCAGCTTGGAAATGGGCACTGAAGCTTTCTTT
CASSLEMGTEAFF